These T cell receptor beta chains were read from a single sample in a study of vaccination and CD4 T cells after COVID-19. Antigen specificity for these receptors is unknown. Each CDR3 protein gets one entry after TCRdb re-called the PCR reads with MiXCR. The sample has about 10,000 distinct CDR3 sequences, 25% to 35% seen once; the top ten hold over 10%. Sequencing used CD4+ T cells from blood, cultured in vitro. These receptors were collected from a human donor in good health. Both conserved end residues are part of each CDR3. D genes are given only for firm matches. The size field is filled for only some rows; it gives once, few, many or a size class.

TRBJ2-1 | TRBV18 | once | NA | TGTGCCAGCTCACCTAATCGGGCTAGCTCCTACAATGAGCAGTTCTTC | CASSPNRASSYNEQFF
TRBJ2-1 | TRBV10-3 | NA | NA | TGTGCCATCAGCGGGGGATCCACTTCCTACAATGGGCAGTTCTTC | CAISGGSTSYNGQFF
TRBJ2-7 | TRBV19 | NA | NA | TGTGCCAGTAGTCGGGGAGAATACGAGCAGTACTTC | CASSRGEYEQYF
TRBJ2-7 | TRBV10-3 | NA | NA | TGTGCCATCAGTGAGAGGAGGTCGGGTCGGGCGACCTACGAGCAGTACTTC | CAISERRSGRATYEQYF
TRBJ2-7 | TRBV11-1 | NA | NA | TGTGCCAGCAGCCCGGGACGGCTCTTCAGGGGGGACGAGCAGTACTTC | CASSPGRLFRGDEQYF
TRBJ1-2 | TRBV20-1 | medium-sized | NA | TGCAGTGCTAGATGGGGGTCTAACTACTATGGCTACACCTTC | CSARWGSNYYGYTF
TRBJ2-3 | TRBV20-1 | few | NA | TGCAGTGCTAGAGATACCGGGGGTGCGACGCAGTATTTT | CSARDTGGATQYF
TRBJ1-6 | TRBV20-1 | few | NA | TGCAGTGCCAGGGAGGTTTTAGGATCGTCACCCCTCCACTTT | CSAREVLGSSPLHF
TRBJ2-6 | TRBV19 | NA | NA | TGTGCCAGTAGTCCGTCCTTCCTTCGAGGGGCCAACGTCCTGACTTTC | CASSPSFLRGANVLTF
TRBJ2-1 | TRBV7-6 | NA | TRBD2 | TGTGCCAGCAGCTTATTGGCCCTAGCGGGAGGGTCTGAGCAGTTCTTC | CASSLLALAGGSEQFF
TRBJ2-5 | TRBV7-9 | few | TRBD2 | TGTGCCAGCAGCACAATCCGGACTAGCGGGAGGGCATTTTTCGGAGAGACCCAGTACTTC | CASSTIRTSGRAFFGETQYF
TRBJ2-5 | TRBV7-8 | few | NA | TGTGCCAGCAGCCCGAGGGACTTTTCCTTTAGCGGAGAGACCCAGTACTTC | CASSPRDFSFSGETQYF
TRBJ2-1 | TRBV20-1 | NA | TRBD2 | TGCAGTGCGGGACTAGCGGGAGCCGGGAATGAGCAGTTCTTC | CSAGLAGAGNEQFF
TRBJ1-2 | TRBV7-3 | few | NA | TGTGCCAGCAGCTTAAGTCTCCCAGGGATAAACTATGGCTACACCTTC | CASSLSLPGINYGYTF
TRBJ1-1 | TRBV6-5 | NA | TRBD1 | TGTGCCAGCAGTTACTCGACAGGGGGCCTCGACACTGAAGCTTTCTTT | CASSYSTGGLDTEAFF
TRBJ2-5 | TRBV28 | NA | NA | TGTGCCAGCAGTTTATTGGCCGGGACCCAGTACTTC | CASSLLAGTQYF
TRBJ1-2 | TRBV2 | NA | TRBD1 | TGTGCCAGCAATCCTTGGACAGGGTCCTATGGCTACACCTTC | CASNPWTGSYGYTF
TRBJ2-7 | TRBV28 | few | NA | TGTGCCAGCAGTTTAATGTGGGAGGACCTCGAGCAGTACTTC | CASSLMWEDLEQYF
TRBJ2-7 | TRBV6-1 | few | NA | TGTGCCAGCGGGGCGCGGTGGTACGAGCAGTACTTC | CASGARWYEQYF
TRBJ1-5 | TRBV20-1 | NA | NA | TGCAGTGCTAGAGACAGTGTGACAGGCCAGCCCCAGCATTTT | CSARDSVTGQPQHF
TRBJ2-5 | TRBV20-1 | medium-sized | TRBD1 | TGCAGTCCCCGGACAGGCCTGAGGGAGACCCAGTACTTC | CSPRTGLRETQYF
TRBJ2-3 | TRBV29-1 | NA | NA | TGCAGCGTTGGGCAGGGAGCAGATACGCAGTATTTT | CSVGQGADTQYF
TRBJ2-1 | TRBV6-5 | few | TRBD2 | TGTGCCAGCAGTTACACCTTAGCGGGAGAAGGTGAAAGGTCCTTC | CASSYTLAGEGERSF
TRBJ2-7 | TRBV28 | few | NA | TGTGCCAGCAGTTCGAGCGGGACACTCTACGAGCAGTACTTC | CASSSSGTLYEQYF
TRBJ2-5 | TRBV6-2/TRBV6-3 | few | TRBD2 | TGTGCCAGCAGTATTGGGGTAGCGGGAGCCGGGGAGACCCAGTACTTC | CASSIGVAGAGETQYF
TRBJ1-2 | TRBV11-1 | few | NA | TGTGCCAGCAGTGGTACTGCTAACTATGGCTACACCTTC | CASSGTANYGYTF
TRBJ1-5 | TRBV9 | NA | NA | TGTGCCAGCAGCGTAGAGGGGGGTCATCAGCCCCAGCATTTT | CASSVEGGHQPQHF
TRBJ1-2 | TRBV19 | few | NA | TGTGCCAGTATGGGGGGCAGGCACTACTATGGCTACACCTTC | CASMGGRHYYGYTF
TRBJ2-7 | TRBV30 | NA | NA | TGTGCCTGGAGTGATGAGGCAGCATACTCCTACGAGCAGTACTTC | CAWSDEAAYSYEQYF
TRBJ2-7 | TRBV11-3 | few | TRBD2 | TGTGCCAGCAGCTTGCCGCCTCCTGCCGTACTAGCGGGAGCCCACGAGCAGTACTTC | CASSLPPPAVLAGAHEQYF
TRBJ2-7 | TRBV20-1 | few | TRBD1 | TGCAGTGCTATCCCCCGGGACAGGGGTAACGAGCAGTACTTC | CSAIPRDRGNEQYF
TRBJ2-3 | TRBV4-2 | once | TRBD1 | TGTGCCAGCAGCCAAGGACAGGGCTCAGATACGCAGTATTTT | CASSQGQGSDTQYF
TRBJ2-7 | TRBV20-1 | NA | NA | TGCAGTGCCTCCAAACTCCCCCTGGGGAACGAGCAGTACTTC | CSASKLPLGNEQYF
TRBJ1-1 | TRBV29-1 | NA | NA | TGCAGCGTTGAAGACCCCCGGGGGGCTTTCTTT | CSVEDPRGAFF
TRBJ2-7 | TRBV6-2/TRBV6-3 | NA | TRBD1 | TGTGCCAGCAGTTCCCGCGGGACAGGGAAGAAGGCCTACGAGCAGTACTTC | CASSSRGTGKKAYEQYF
TRBJ2-7 | TRBV28 | few | NA | TGTGCCAGCGATGGCGGCTTGTCCTACGAGCAGTACTTC | CASDGGLSYEQYF
TRBJ2-7 | TRBV6-1 | few | TRBD2 | TGTGCCAGCACCACAACAGGTCGGACTAGCGGCGAGCAGTACTTC | CASTTTGRTSGEQYF